Listed here are 17 T cell receptor beta chains from one sample, sequenced in a study of blood T cell repertoires in COVID-19 (dated by TCRdb to 2020 to 2021). Library preparation used the immunoSEQ multiplex PCR assay. TCRdb took this table from immuneACCESS and kept in-frame rearrangements with V and J called. Such tables lack part of the clones; where checked against another copy, unresolved V genes explain under half of the gap, and the rest is unexplained. Recorded for this sample are approximately 230,000 clones; approximately 84% of them occurred a single time. The leading ten clones occupy about 15% of the sample. The sequenced material came from PBMCs or T cells enriched from blood (not recorded which). The receptors were sampled from a man aged 40-55 years who had recovered from COVID-19.

V and J are TRBV2 and TRBJ1-5, with D possibly TRBD1 on 6 matching bases. From germline, CDR1 is SNHLY and CDR2 FYNNEI. The CDR3 sequence is 17 residues long. Deletions cut 3 bases from V and 4 bases from J, with 19 bases between. The CDR3 DNA reads TGTGCCAGCAGTGACGTGTTACAGGGATTGAGGAATCAGCCCCAGCATTTT. Protein sequence: CASSDVLQGLRNQPQHF.

The chain links TRBV5-1 to TRBJ2-7; 7 bases align to TRBD1. Germline V gives CDR1 SGHRS, CDR2 YFSETQ. V dropped 4 bases and J dropped 1; count of bases not matched to a gene: 11. This CDR3 has 16 residues. The CDR3 nucleotides read TGCGCCAGCAGCCCACAACCGGGACAGTCGTCCTACGAGCAGTACTTC. Residues: CASSPQPGQSSYEQYF. The whole variable domain, filled in from reference TRBV5-1 and TRBJ2-7, reads KAGVTQTPRYLIKTRGQQVTLSCSPISGHRSVSWYQQTPGQGLQFLFEYFSETQRNKGNFPGRFSGRQFSNSRSEMNVSTLELGDSALYLCASSPQPGQSSYEQYFGPGTRLTVT.

V usage is TRBV29-1 and J usage is TRBJ2-5; TRBD1 matches at 9 bases. CDR3 size: 14 residues. Germline lookup yields CDR1 SQVTM and CDR2 ANQGSEA. Trimming took 5 bases from V and 7 from J; bases not matched to a gene: 11. CDR3 bases: TGCAGCGTTTACATACAGGGGGCGCAAAGGACCCAGTACTTC. This codes for CSVYIQGAQRTQYF.

This sequence joins TRBV10-3 and TRBJ1-2; D may be TRBD1 (5 bases). The CDR3 consists of 13 residues. Trimming took off 5 bases at V and 6 bases at J, with 13 bases between the two ends. The germline CDR1 and CDR2 sequences are ENHRY and SYGVKD. CDR3 DNA: TGTGCCATCAGTCCTCAGGGTGCTGATGGCTACACCTTC. It codes for CAISPQGADGYTF.

For the CDR3, the DNA is TGCGCCAGCAGCTTCCTGACAGACTACGAGCAGTACTTC. It specifies CASSFLTDYEQYF. The V call is TRBV5-1, the J call TRBJ2-7; tentatively, D is TRBD1 (5 bases). Germline V gene data show CDR1 as SGHRS and CDR2 as YFSETQ. Trimming stripped 2 bases from V and 3 bases from J, with 9 bases between. The CDR3 consists of 13 residues. The whole variable domain, filled in from reference TRBV5-1 and TRBJ2-7, reads KAGVTQTPRYLIKTRGQQVTLSCSPISGHRSVSWYQQTPGQGLQFLFEYFSETQRNKGNFPGRFSGRQFSNSRSEMNVSTLELGDSALYLCASSFLTDYEQYFGPGTRLTVT.

The chain carries TRBV27 and TRBJ2-5; possibly TRBD2 for D (5 bases). Trimming took off 6 bases at V and 5 bases at J, with 13 bases between the two ends. Germline V CDR1 and CDR2: MNHEY, SMNVEV (reference sequence). CDR3 length: 13 residues. CDR3 amino acids: CASRDYPQETQYF. CDR3 DNA sequence: TGTGCCAGCAGAGACTACCCCCAGGAGACCCAGTACTTC.

The CDR3 region has the DNA TGTGCCAGCAGTAGACAGGGGGGAACCGGGGAGCTGTTTTTT. Protein: CASSRQGGTGELFF. The chain combines TRBV6-6 with TRBJ2-2, with 9 bases aligning to TRBD1. The CDR3 runs 14 residues. V lost 5 bases, J lost 5 bases, and 3 bases stayed unmatched. Germline CDR1 and CDR2: MNHNY and SVGAGI (reference sequence).

The J gene is TRBJ1-6, the V gene TRBV6-5; maybe TRBD1 (5 bases). Germline CDR1 reads MNHEY; CDR2 reads SVGAGI. CDR3 size: 14 residues. V lost 8 bases to trimming and J lost 5 bases, with 13 bases between them. The CDR3 DNA reads TGTGCCAGCCGTCGGGGGGACCATAATTCACCCCTCCACTTT. It yields the protein CASRRGDHNSPLHF.

V is TRBV27 and J is TRBJ1-3; D is uncertain. The germline V gene has CDR1 MNHEY and CDR2 SMNVEV (reference sequence). This CDR3 region has 13 residues. Trimming removed 3 bases from V and 2 bases from J, with 5 bases in between. The CDR3 DNA is TGTGCCAGCAGTTTGGCGGCTGGAAACACCATATATTTT. The encoded protein is CASSLAAGNTIYF.

The chain is built from TRBV7-3 and TRBJ2-7; TRBD2 is a possible D gene (5 bases). Trimming stripped 1 base from V and 1 base from J, with 11 bases between. Germline V gene data show CDR1 as SGHTA and CDR2 as FQGTGA. This CDR3 spans 15 amino acids. The CDR3 bases are TGTGCCAGCAGCTTAAACGGCGGGCTGTCCTACGAGCAGTACTTC. Translation gives CASSLNGGLSYEQYF.

This rearrangement joins TRBV30 to TRBJ2-2; D not certain. This CDR3 has 13 amino acids. In germline, CDR1 is GTSNPN, CDR2 SVGIG (reference sequence). The V and J ends lost 1 base and 4 bases respectively, with 7 bases between them. Written as DNA, the CDR3 is TGTGCCTGGAGTGAACAGACCACCGGGGAGCTGTTTTTT. Translating it yields CAWSEQTTGELFF.

The rearrangement uses TRBV5-6 and TRBJ1-2; no definite D call. The germline V gene has CDR1 SGHDT and CDR2 YYEEEE. The CDR3 consists of 15 residues. Trimming took off 7 bases at V and 0 bases at J, with 16 bases between the two ends. CDR3 loop: CASVEYGVSNYGYTF. The CDR3, as DNA: TGTGCCAGCGTGGAGTACGGGGTCTCTAACTATGGCTACACCTTC.

Notes on this clone: One end of the junction fails to match germline, which may point to a read error. The chain recombines TRBV12-3 or TRBV12-4 with TRBJ2-7, with D possibly matching TRBD1 (6 bases). The CDR3 extends over 13 amino acids. The CDR3 loop is CASSTGGLRVPNF. The CDR3 coding sequence is TGTGCCAGCTCGACAGGTGGACTTCGGGTGCCCAACTTC.

In its sample, this clone was seen a few times. The chain carries TRBV25-1 and TRBJ1-1, with a weak D call TRBD1 (6 bases). The V end lost 3 bases, the J end lost 9 bases, and 14 bases lay between the germline ends. CDR1 and CDR2 (germline): MGHDK, SYGVNS. The CDR3 sequence is 13 residues long. CDR3: CASSEGTSLQAFF. CDR3 bases: TGTGCCAGCAGTGAGGGGACAAGTCTACAAGCTTTCTTT.

This chain uses TRBV4-1 with TRBJ1-3; 7 bases fit TRBD1. Germline trimming cut 5 bases from V and 4 bases from J; bases unmatched to any gene: 14. Looked up from germline, CDR1 is MGHRA and CDR2 is YSYEKL. This CDR3 has 17 amino acids. Written as DNA, the CDR3 is TGCGCCAGCAGCTTAGCTAGGACCGGGACAGCCGGAAACACCATATATTTT. Residues: CASSLARTGTAGNTIYF.

The genes are TRBV27 and TRBJ1-6, with TRBD1 as a possible D gene (5 bases). The CDR3 has 12 residues. Germline V lookup: CDR1 MNHEY, CDR2 SMNVEV (reference sequence). The V and J ends lost 11 bases and 13 bases respectively, with 18 bases between them. The CDR3 reads CAAQAGFFPLHF. As DNA, the CDR3 is TGTGCCGCGCAGGCAGGGTTTTTTCCCCTCCACTTT.

The genes are TRBV27 and TRBJ2-2; D may be TRBD1 (7 bases). The V end lost 3 bases, the J end lost 7 bases, and 12 bases lay between the germline ends. From germline, CDR1 is MNHEY and CDR2 SMNVEV (reference sequence). There are 14 residues in the CDR3. CDR3 loop: CASSFGRGVGELFF. CDR3 DNA sequence: TGTGCCAGCAGTTTTGGCAGGGGGGTCGGGGAGCTGTTTTTT.